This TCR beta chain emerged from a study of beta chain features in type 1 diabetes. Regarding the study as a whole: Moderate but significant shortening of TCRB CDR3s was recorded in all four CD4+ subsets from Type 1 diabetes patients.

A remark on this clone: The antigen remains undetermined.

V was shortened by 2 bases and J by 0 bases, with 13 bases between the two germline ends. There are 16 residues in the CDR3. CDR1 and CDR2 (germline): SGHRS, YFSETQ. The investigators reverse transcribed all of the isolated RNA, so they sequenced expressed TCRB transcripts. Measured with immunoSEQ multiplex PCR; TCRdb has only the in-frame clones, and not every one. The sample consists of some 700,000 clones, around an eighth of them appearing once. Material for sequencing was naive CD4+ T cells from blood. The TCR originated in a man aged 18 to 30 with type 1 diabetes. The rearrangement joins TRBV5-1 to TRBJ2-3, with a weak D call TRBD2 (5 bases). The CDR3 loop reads CASSFPADSSTDTQYF. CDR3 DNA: TGCGCCAGCAGCTTCCCAGCGGACTCTAGCACAGATACGCAGTATTTT. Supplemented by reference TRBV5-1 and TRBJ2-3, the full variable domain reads KAGVTQTPRYLIKTRGQQVTLSCSPISGHRSVSWYQQTPGQGLQFLFEYFSETQRNKGNFPGRFSGRQFSNSRSEMNVSTLELGDSALYLCASSFPADSSTDTQYFGPGTRLTVL.